Listed here are 25 T cell receptor beta chains from one sample, sequenced in a study of T cells after yellow fever vaccination (dated by TCRdb to between 2017 and 2020). The library relied on 5' RACE. Sequencer: Illumina HiSeq 2500. TCRdb handled the public reads itself, with Q25 trimming in fastp and clone calling in MiXCR, and kept productive beta chains. Identical CDR3 proteins give one entry, which carries the most common genes and DNA. In all, the sample holds roughly 330,000 distinct CDR3 sequences, and 6.8% of those were seen once. Over 15% of the sample is held by the ten biggest clonotypes. This specimen's treatment or condition label, interpreted: live attenuated yellow fever vaccine strain. The sample here was PBMCs, taken roughly 45 days after the first yellow fever vaccination. The receptor set was obtained from a man between 18 and 29 years old who received the YFV17D yellow fever vaccine.

The chain recombines TRBV4-3 with TRBJ1-6; tentative D call: TRBD1 (5 bases). In germline, CDR1 is LGHNA, CDR2 YSLEER. Deletions cut 2 bases from V and 0 bases from J, with 8 bases between. The CDR3 loop spans 16 amino acids. The CDR3 DNA is TGCGCCAGCAGCCAACGGGGGAGCTCCTATAATTCACCCCTCCACTTT. It specifies CASSQRGSSYNSPLHF.

This clonotype was seen a few times. V usage is TRBV18 and J usage is TRBJ1-1; 9 bases align to TRBD1. CDR3 size: 15 residues. After removal of 3 bases from V and 5 bases from J, the junction contained 7 bases not matched to a gene. The germline V gene encodes CDR1 KGHSH and CDR2 LQKENI. The CDR3 nucleotides are TGTGCCAGCTCACCCATGGGACAGGGACGGACTGAAGCTTTCTTT. Translating it yields CASSPMGQGRTEAFF.

V usage is TRBV12-3 or TRBV12-4 and J usage is TRBJ1-6, with 8 bases lining up with TRBD1. Trimming took 8 bases from V and 10 from J; bases not matched to a gene: 10. The CDR3 is 14 residues long. The CDR3 DNA is TGTGCCAGCGCGAACGGACAGGGCATCTCACCCCTCCACTTT. It codes for CASANGQGISPLHF.

This clonotype was seen more than once but under ten times. The chain uses TRBV20-1 and TRBJ2-1; D perhaps matches TRBD1 (5 bases). Germline V CDR1 and CDR2: DFQATT, SNEGSKA (reference sequence). V was cut by 6 bases and J by 8 bases, with 14 bases left in between. The CDR3 spans 12 residues. The CDR3 region is CSASDSFDEQFF. CDR3 DNA sequence: TGCAGTGCGAGCGACAGTTTCGATGAGCAGTTCTTC.

Many counts were recorded for this clonotype. V and J are TRBV5-1 and TRBJ1-2, with TRBD1 as a possible D gene (5 bases). This CDR3 is 13 amino acids long. Germline V gene data show CDR1 as SGHRS and CDR2 as YFSETQ. V was trimmed by 4 bases and J by 4 bases, leaving 11 bases between them. The CDR3 nucleotides read TGCGCCAGCAGCCCGGGACGGATCTATGGCTACACCTTC. It is translated as CASSPGRIYGYTF.

This clonotype occurred a few times. The chain couples TRBV7-6 to TRBJ2-7; 9 nucleotides align to TRBD2. CDR1 SGHVS and CDR2 FNYEAQ come from the germline V gene. This CDR3 contains 16 residues. V was clipped by 5 bases and J by 0 bases; unmatched bases: 8. CDR3 region: CASSPLASGASYEQYF. The DNA of the CDR3 is TGTGCCAGCAGCCCCCTGGCTAGCGGGGCCTCCTACGAGCAGTACTTC. The full variable domain, completed using reference TRBV7-6 and TRBJ2-7, is GAGVSQSPRYKVTKRGQDVALRCDPISGHVSLYWYRQALGQGPEFLTYFNYEAQQDKSGLPNDRFSAERPEGSISTLTIQRTEQRDSAMYRCASSPLASGASYEQYFGPGTRLTVT.

V usage is TRBV5-4 and J usage is TRBJ2-5, with D possibly matching TRBD2 (6 bases). The CDR3 is 14 residues long. The ends were cut back, 7 bases at V and 2 bases at J, with 15 bases in the middle. Germline lookup yields CDR1 SGHNT and CDR2 YYREEE (reference sequence). CDR3 residues: CASVAGPAQETQYF. Here the CDR3 DNA reads TGTGCCAGCGTTGCGGGGCCGGCACAAGAGACCCAGTACTTC.

V gene TRBV5-1 combines with J gene TRBJ2-3; 8 bases align to TRBD1. This CDR3 has 17 amino acids. Germline V gene lookup returns CDR1 SGHRS and CDR2 YFSETQ. V lost 1 base, J lost 4 bases, and 11 bases stayed unmatched. In DNA, the CDR3 is TGCGCCAGCAGCTTGCGGGGTGGGGGGACAGGAGCAGATACGCAGTATTTT. Translation: CASSLRGGGTGADTQYF.

This chain connects TRBV6-1 to TRBJ2-3, with 13 positions matching TRBD2. Germline loops: CDR1 MNHNS, CDR2 SASEGT. CDR3 length: 17 residues. The junction had 12 bases not matched to a gene; V was cut back by 11 bases and J by 1 base. The CDR3 spells CACWGWTSGGGTDTQYF. The DNA for the CDR3 is TGTGCCTGCTGGGGTTGGACTAGCGGGGGAGGCACAGATACGCAGTATTTT.

This clonotype was counted at least ten times. The chain uses TRBV4-2 and TRBJ2-1; 10 bases match TRBD2. Germline trimming cut 1 base from V and 5 bases from J; bases unmatched to any gene: 2. The CDR3 totals 15 residues. CDR1 is LGHNA and CDR2 is YNFKEQ in the germline V gene. DNA for the CDR3: TGTGCCAGCAGCCAAGTAGCGGGGGGCAACAATGAGCAGTTCTTC. Its protein is CASSQVAGGNNEQFF.

The rearrangement links TRBV4-1 to TRBJ2-3; D gene ambiguous. Germline V CDR1 and CDR2: MGHRA, YSYEKL. The CDR3 spans 16 residues. Trimming cost V 1 base and J 0 bases, with 11 bases left between them. CDR3 sequence (DNA): TGCGCCAGCAGCCAAGTTGGGCACACTAGCACAGATACGCAGTATTTT. Protein: CASSQVGHTSTDTQYF.

This clonotype has only a few counts. The chain combines TRBV7-9 with TRBJ2-7; tentative D call: TRBD1 (6 bases). Germline V gives CDR1 SEHNR, CDR2 FQNEAQ (reference sequence). This CDR3 has 14 residues. V lost 2 bases and J lost 7, with 15 bases in between. In DNA, the CDR3 is TGTGCCAGCAGCTTATCCGGACAGCCTCGAGAGCAGTACTTC. Translation: CASSLSGQPREQYF.

This clonotype was seen repeatedly, ten times or more. J is TRBJ2-5 and V is TRBV29-1; D tentatively fits TRBD1 or TRBD2 (6 bases each). V lost 8 bases to trimming and J lost 0 bases, with 13 bases between them. This CDR3 spans 13 amino acids. From germline, CDR1 is SQVTM and CDR2 ANQGSEA. The DNA for the CDR3 is TGCAGCACGGGGGCAGGACACCAAGAGACCCAGTACTTC. As protein: CSTGAGHQETQYF. Drawing the rest from reference TRBV29-1 and TRBJ2-5, the complete variable domain is SAVISQKPSRDICQRGTSLTIQCQVDSQVTMMFWYRQQPGQSLTLIATANQGSEATYESGFVIDKFPISRPNLTFSTLTVSNMSPEDSSIYLCSTGAGHQETQYFGPGTRLLVL.

This rearrangement joins TRBV29-1 to TRBJ2-7, with D hard to call. The CDR3 extends over 11 amino acids. Germline V CDR1 and CDR2: SQVTM, ANQGSEA. V was clipped by 6 bases and J by 7 bases, with 13 bases between them. The CDR3 here is CSVEKYGEQYV. CDR3 bases: TGCAGCGTGGAAAAGTACGGGGAGCAGTACGTC.

The rearrangement links TRBV7-2 to TRBJ2-5; TRBD2 is a possible D gene (6 bases). CDR1 and CDR2 from the germline V gene are SGHTA and FQGNSA. The CDR3 runs 13 residues. Trimming took off 5 bases at V and 5 bases at J, with 12 bases between the two ends. The CDR3 coding sequence is TGTGCCAGCAGCCGCGGGGTATCGGAGACCCAGTACTTC. Its translation: CASSRGVSETQYF.

This chain uses TRBV21-1 with TRBJ1-5; TRBD1 is the table's D call, not checked against the DNA. TRBV21-1 is tagged as a pseudogene. The CDR3 length is 17 residues. The CDR3 DNA sequence: TGTGCCAGCAGCGGACAGGCAACTATGAACCGAAATCAGCCCCAGCATTTT. As protein: CASSGQATMNRNQPQHF.

This clonotype came up a few times. The rearrangement links TRBV7-8 to TRBJ2-3; TRBD2 agrees at 7 bases. Trimming removed 8 bases from V and 4 bases from J; junction bases left unmatched: 9. The CDR3 has 14 residues. In germline, CDR1 is SGHVS, CDR2 FQNEAQ. The CDR3 sequence is CASQPSGSADTQYF. CDR3 bases: TGTGCCAGCCAGCCTAGCGGTTCGGCAGATACGCAGTATTTT. Full variable domain (missing parts from reference TRBV7-8 and TRBJ2-3): GAGVSQSPRYKVAKRGQDVALRCDPISGHVSLFWYQQALGQGPEFLTYFQNEAQLDKSGLPSDRFFAERPEGSVSTLKIQRTQQEDSAVYLCASQPSGSADTQYFGPGTRLTVL.

The chain recombines TRBV7-9 with TRBJ2-3, with D perhaps TRBD1 or TRBD2 (7 bases each). The CDR3 is 16 amino acids. Germline CDR1 reads SEHNR; CDR2 reads FQNEAQ (reference sequence). Trimming stripped 3 bases from V and 3 bases from J, with 16 bases between. The CDR3 DNA follows: TGTGCCAGCAGCTTGACAGGGAGGGACGGGACAGATACGCAGTATTTT. The encoded protein is CASSLTGRDGTDTQYF.

This clonotype has a count of ten or more. The chain combines TRBV4-3 with TRBJ2-1; a possible D gene is TRBD1 (6 bases). Trimming took 4 bases from V and 3 from J, leaving 16 bases between them. From germline, CDR1 is LGHNA and CDR2 YSLEER. The CDR3 spans 16 residues. CDR3 region: CASSPRGGGVYNEQFF. In DNA form, the CDR3 reads TGCGCCAGCAGCCCCAGGGGTGGGGGAGTCTACAATGAGCAGTTCTTC.

This clonotype was detected only a few times. The chain uses TRBV7-9 and TRBJ2-3, with D maybe TRBD2 (5 bases). This CDR3 spans 15 amino acids. Trimming removed 5 bases from V and 4 bases from J, with 16 bases in between. CDR1 SEHNR and CDR2 FQNEAQ come from the germline V gene (reference sequence). As DNA, the CDR3 is TGTGCCAGCAGCGCGGCGCTTGGGAGTGCAGATACGCAGTATTTT. Translated, it gives CASSAALGSADTQYF.

At least ten counts were recorded for this clonotype. CDR3 nucleotides: TGTGCCAGCAGTGACGGGGAGGGCACAGATACGCAGTATTTT. This encodes CASSDGEGTDTQYF. The genes are TRBV6-4 and TRBJ2-3, with D perhaps matching TRBD2 (6 bases). Between the trimmed V and J ends, which lost 2 bases and 1 base, there was a span of 7 bases. CDR1 and CDR2 (germline): MRHNA, SNTAGT. CDR3 length equals 14 residues.

The chain uses TRBV5-1 and TRBJ1-6, with no clear D. Germline CDR1 reads SGHRS; CDR2 reads YFSETQ. CDR3 length: 12 amino acids. Between the trimmed V and J ends, which lost 3 bases and 10 bases, there was a span of 8 bases. The CDR3 coding sequence is TGCGCCAGCAGCTCAGAGATCTCACCCCTCCACTTT. Its protein product is CASSSEISPLHF. Full variable domain (missing parts from reference TRBV5-1 and TRBJ1-6): KAGVTQTPRYLIKTRGQQVTLSCSPISGHRSVSWYQQTPGQGLQFLFEYFSETQRNKGNFPGRFSGRQFSNSRSEMNVSTLELGDSALYLCASSSEISPLHFGNGTRLTVT.

The rearrangement links TRBV12-3 or TRBV12-4 to TRBJ2-3, with D possibly matching TRBD2 (9 bases). Deletions cut 2 bases from V and 6 bases from J, with 24 bases between. CDR3 length: 18 amino acids. This chain's CDR3 is CASSLQGASGAGGDTQYF. In DNA, the CDR3 is TGTGCCAGCAGTTTACAGGGGGCTAGCGGGGCCGGGGGGGATACGCAGTATTTT.

This clonotype has only a few counts. The gene calls are TRBV20-1 and TRBJ2-3; D may be TRBD1 or TRBD2 (6 bases each). The germline V gene has CDR1 DFQATT and CDR2 SNEGSKA (reference sequence). The CDR3 contains 13 residues. V was clipped by 5 bases and J by 2 bases, with 11 bases between them. For the CDR3, the DNA is TGCAGTGCTTCGGGGGACATCACAGATACGCAGTATTTT. Its protein is CSASGDITDTQYF.

CDR3 nucleotide sequence: TGTGCCAGCAGCCAAGATGGGACAGGGGGTTCTGGCTACACCTTC. The encoded protein is CASSQDGTGGSGYTF. The chain recombines TRBV4-2 with TRBJ1-2; 11 nucleotides match TRBD1. Trimming cost V 0 bases and J 7 bases; bases outside gene matches: 4. The CDR3 loop spans 15 amino acids. Germline V gene data show CDR1 as LGHNA and CDR2 as YNFKEQ.